This paragraph reports one T cell receptor (beta chain). Its antigen is still unknown. Assay: immunoSEQ multiplex PCR; the TCRdb copy retains only in-frame clones and omits some. The table shows some 20,000 clones, with over 75% occurring only once. These data come from a study of T cells in localized non-small cell lung cancer. Study-level results: Higher blood T cell density went with longer overall survival. Because only a single region of the tumor was sequenced, heterogeneity remains possible.

Specimen: peripheral blood, collected before any cancer treatment. The sequence came from a woman between 35 and 75 years old with stage I lung adenocarcinoma.

CDR3 sequence reads: CSVLAGAVANTGELFF. The DNA for the CDR3 is TGCAGCGTTCTAGCAGGCGCAGTCGCGAACACCGGGGAGCTGTTTTTT. This chain joins TRBV29-1 and TRBJ2-2; D is possibly TRBD2 (5 bases). Germline loops: CDR1 SQVTM, CDR2 ANQGSEA. Deletions cut 5 bases from V and 0 bases from J, with 16 bases between. The CDR3 sequence is 16 residues long.